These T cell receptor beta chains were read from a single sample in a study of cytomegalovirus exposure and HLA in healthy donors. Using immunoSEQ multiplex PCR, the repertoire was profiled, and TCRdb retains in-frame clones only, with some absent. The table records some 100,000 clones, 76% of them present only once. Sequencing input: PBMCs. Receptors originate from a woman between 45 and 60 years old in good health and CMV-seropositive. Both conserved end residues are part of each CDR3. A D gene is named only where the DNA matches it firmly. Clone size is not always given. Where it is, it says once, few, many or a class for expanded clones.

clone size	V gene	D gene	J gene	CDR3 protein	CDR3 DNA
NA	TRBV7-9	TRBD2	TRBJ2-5	CASSPSGTKETQYF	TGTGCCAGCAGCCCCTCCGGGACTAAAGAGACCCAGTACTTC
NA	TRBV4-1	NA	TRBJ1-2	CASSQKGGWADNYGYTF	TGCGCCAGCAGCCAAAAGGGGGGGTGGGCAGACAACTATGGCTACACCTTC
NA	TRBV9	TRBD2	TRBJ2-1	CASSARLAGYEQFF	TGTGCCAGCAGCGCGAGACTAGCGGGATATGAGCAGTTCTTC
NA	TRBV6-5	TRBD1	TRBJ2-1	CASSSGQRYNEQFF	TGTGCCAGCAGCTCGGGACAGCGATACAATGAGCAGTTCTTC
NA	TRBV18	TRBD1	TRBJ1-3	CASSPGTGSGNTIYF	TGTGCCAGCTCACCCGGGACAGGCTCTGGAAACACCATATATTTT
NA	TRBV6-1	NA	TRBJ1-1	CASSEFRPVNTEAFF	TGTGCCAGCAGTGAATTCAGGCCGGTAAACACTGAAGCTTTCTTT
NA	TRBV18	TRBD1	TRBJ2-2	CASSPPPGQGPQALFF	TGTGCCAGCTCACCACCGCCAGGACAGGGGCCGCAAGCGCTGTTTTTT
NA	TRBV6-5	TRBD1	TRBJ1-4	CASAYRGEGEKLFF	TGTGCCAGCGCCTACAGGGGTGAAGGTGAAAAACTGTTTTTT
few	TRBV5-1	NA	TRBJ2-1	CASSYSGAYNEQFF	TGCGCCAGCAGCTACTCCGGAGCCTACAATGAGCAGTTCTTC
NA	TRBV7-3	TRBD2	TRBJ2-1	CASSATSGRIWEQFF	TGTGCCAGCAGCGCAACTAGCGGGAGGATATGGGAGCAGTTCTTC